Each of the 20 T cell receptor beta chains below was sequenced from the same sample in a study of beta chain features in type 1 diabetes. The whole isolated RNA underwent reverse transcription, so sequencing captured expressed TCRB transcripts. Measured with immunoSEQ multiplex PCR; TCRdb has only the in-frame clones, and not every one. The table shows some 700,000 clones, with roughly 13% occurring only once. Their recognized antigens are unknown. Regarding the study as a whole: Moderate yet significant TCRB CDR3 shortening was seen in Type 1 diabetes patients in all four CD4+ subsets.

The specimen was naive CD4+ T cells from blood. The receptors derive from a man aged 18 to 30 with type 1 diabetes.

This clone was detected a few times. The chain has TRBV14 and TRBJ2-3, with D possibly matching TRBD2 (6 bases). V lost 2 bases, J lost 2 bases, and 14 bases lay in between. The CDR3 is made up of 16 amino acids. Germline assignment: CDR1 SGHDN and CDR2 FVKESK. CDR3 amino acids: CASSQLISGATDTQYF. CDR3 nucleotides: TGTGCCAGCAGCCAATTGATTAGCGGTGCCACAGATACGCAGTATTTT.

This clone was counted a few times. The V call is TRBV5-1, the J call TRBJ2-3; the D is unclear. The CDR3 has 14 residues. The V end lost 3 bases, the J end lost 3 bases, and 11 bases lay between the germline ends. Germline CDR1 reads SGHRS; CDR2 reads YFSETQ. CDR3 amino acids: CASSSILDTDTQYF. The CDR3 coding sequence is TGCGCCAGCAGCTCCATCCTAGATACAGATACGCAGTATTTT.

This clone turned up a few times. This chain links TRBV19 with TRBJ1-4; D remains ambiguous. Deletions cut 6 bases from V and 6 bases from J, with 17 bases between. This CDR3 contains 15 residues. Germline CDR1 LNHDA, CDR2 SQIVND (reference sequence). CDR3 region: CASSVNSAGYEKLFF. The DNA of the CDR3 is TGTGCCAGTAGCGTGAACAGCGCCGGATATGAAAAACTGTTTTTT.

J is TRBJ2-5 and V is TRBV9; the D gene could be TRBD1 or TRBD2 (5 bases each). Trimming took off 1 base at V and 4 bases at J, with 14 bases between the two ends. The CDR3 has 15 amino acids. Germline-derived CDR1 and CDR2 are SGDLS and YYNGEE. The CDR3 spells CASSVLEGWRETQYF. The DNA of the CDR3 is TGTGCCAGCAGCGTATTAGAGGGGTGGAGAGAGACCCAGTACTTC.

This clone was counted only a few times. V gene TRBV11-2 combines with J gene TRBJ1-1, with D perhaps matching TRBD1 (5 bases). There are 13 residues in the CDR3. CDR1 is SGHAT and CDR2 is FQNNGV in the germline V gene. Trimming took 3 bases from V and 8 from J, leaving 13 bases between them. CDR3 nucleotide sequence: TGTGCCAGCAGCTTTTTCGGGGACGGCGAAGCTTTCTTT. Translated, it gives CASSFFGDGEAFF.

This clone showed up just a few times. The chain links TRBV27 to TRBJ1-2; TRBD1 matches 7 bases. With V trimmed by 5 bases and J by 8 bases, 11 bases remained unmatched. The CDR3 covers 14 residues. CDR1 MNHEY and CDR2 SMNVEV come from the germline V gene (reference sequence). In nucleotides, the CDR3 is TGTGCCAGCAGTCGCGAGACAGGGCGATCCGGCTACACCTTC. It yields the protein CASSRETGRSGYTF.

The rearrangement uses TRBV2 and TRBJ2-5; D is perhaps TRBD2 (6 bases). Trimming took 8 bases from V and 5 from J, leaving 18 bases between them. The CDR3 spans 14 residues. From germline, CDR1 is SNHLY and CDR2 FYNNEI. The CDR3 nucleotides are TGTGCCAGCCGTCTATCTGGGGGGTTGGAGACCCAGTACTTC. This codes for CASRLSGGLETQYF.

To note about this clone: Other DNA sequences in this sample translate to the same CDR3. This sequence joins TRBV5-1 and TRBJ2-5; no clear D gene. The CDR3 spans 12 residues. The V and J ends lost 4 bases and 2 bases respectively, with 6 bases between them. The germline gives CDR1 SGHRS, CDR2 YFSETQ. The CDR3 protein is CASSRQQETQYF. Written as DNA, the CDR3 is TGCGCCAGCAGCCGGCAGCAAGAGACCCAGTACTTC.

A few counts support this clone. This sample includes further DNA sequences coding for the same CDR3. V gene TRBV20-1 combines with J gene TRBJ1-1; D gene unclear. The CDR3 is made up of 9 amino acids. Germline V gene data show CDR1 as DFQATT and CDR2 as SNEGSKA (reference sequence). Trimming shortened V by 3 bases and J by 8 bases, and 4 bases separated the two germline ends. CDR3 nucleotide sequence: TGCAGTGCTAGTTCGGAAGCTTTCTTT. It encodes CSASSEAFF.

This clone turned up a few times. The gene calls are TRBV19 and TRBJ2-6; D remains unclear. The CDR3 has 14 amino acids. Germline V gene lookup returns CDR1 LNHDA and CDR2 SQIVND (reference sequence). V was cut by 5 bases and J by 2 bases, with 7 bases left in between. DNA of the CDR3: TGTGCCAGTAGTTCAGAAGCTGGGGCCAACGTCCTGACTTTC. Translation: CASSSEAGANVLTF. Supplemented by reference TRBV19 and TRBJ2-6, the full variable domain reads DGGITQSPKYLFRKEGQNVTLSCEQNLNHDAMYWYRQDPGQGLRLIYYSQIVNDFQKGDIAEGYSVSREKKESFPLTVTSAQKNPTAFYLCASSSEAGANVLTFGAGSRLTVL.

V and J are TRBV6-1 and TRBJ2-2; maybe TRBD1 (6 bases). V was clipped by 7 bases and J by 1 base, with 10 bases between them. The CDR3 is made up of 14 amino acids. Germline assignment: CDR1 MNHNS and CDR2 SASEGT. This CDR3 is CASTSQGNTGELFF. The CDR3 nucleotides read TGTGCCAGCACGTCACAGGGGAACACCGGGGAGCTGTTTTTT.

This clone was picked up a small number of times. CDR3 sequence: CASSSRDRGTEGANVLTF. The CDR3 DNA reads TGTGCCAGCAGTTCCCGGGACAGGGGAACAGAGGGGGCCAACGTCCTGACTTTC. The gene calls are TRBV5-4 and TRBJ2-6, with 10 bases that match TRBD1. With 5 bases clipped from V and 4 bases from J, the junction kept 12 bases outside the gene matches. The germline V gene encodes CDR1 SGHNT and CDR2 YYREEE (reference sequence). The CDR3 loop spans 18 amino acids.

This clone was seen a handful of times. The chain combines TRBV2 with TRBJ1-5; 7 positions match TRBD1. Germline lookup yields CDR1 SNHLY and CDR2 FYNNEI. The CDR3 has 14 amino acids. The V and J ends lost 6 bases and 2 bases, in that order; junction bases with no gene match: 4. CDR3 sequence (DNA): TGTGCCAGCAGAGCAGGGGGGGGCAATCAGCCCCAGCATTTT. The encoded protein is CASRAGGGNQPQHF.

This chain links TRBV7-2 with TRBJ2-5, with unresolved D. V was shortened by 4 bases and J by 5 bases, with 8 bases between the two germline ends. Germline CDR1 is SGHTA and CDR2 is FQGNSA. The CDR3 is 12 amino acids. DNA of the CDR3: TGTGCCAGCAGCTCCTTCGGGGAGACCCAGTACTTC. Protein: CASSSFGETQYF.

This clone has a handful of counts. The chain uses TRBV7-6 and TRBJ2-3, with 13 bases that match TRBD2. Germline lookup yields CDR1 SGHVS and CDR2 FNYEAQ. V was clipped by 5 bases and J by 4 bases; unmatched bases: 6. The length of the CDR3 is 16 residues. CDR3 DNA sequence: TGTGCCAGCAGCCCGCGACTAGCGGGGGGATCAGATACGCAGTATTTT. It yields the protein CASSPRLAGGSDTQYF.

The rearrangement uses TRBV28 and TRBJ1-5; tentative D call: TRBD1 (6 bases). This CDR3 contains 14 residues. Per the germline V gene, CDR1 is MDHEN and CDR2 is SYDVKM. The germline V and J ends were trimmed by 6 bases and 5 bases, with 14 bases remaining between them. The CDR3 DNA follows: TGTGCCAGCAGGTTAGGGACACGAGATCAGCCCCAGCATTTT. Amino acid sequence: CASRLGTRDQPQHF.

This clone was counted only a few times. The chain employs TRBV4-1 and TRBJ2-1; 7 nucleotides line up with TRBD2. Trimming removed 3 bases from V and 6 bases from J; junction bases left unmatched: 11. There are 16 residues in the CDR3. Germline CDR1 is MGHRA and CDR2 is YSYEKL. The CDR3 nucleotides read TGCGCCAGCAGCCACGCCGGGACTAAGGCTGTCAATGAGCAGTTCTTC. It codes for CASSHAGTKAVNEQFF.

This clone was seen a handful of times. The V gene is TRBV7-9, the J gene TRBJ2-5; 10 nucleotides align to TRBD2. Germline V gene lookup returns CDR1 SEHNR and CDR2 FQNEAQ (reference sequence). The CDR3 totals 15 residues. The J segment lost 3 bases and the V segment lost 7 bases, leaving 8 bases of the junction unmatched. CDR3 DNA: TGTGCCAGCACATTAAGCGGGGGGGAGGAAGAGACCCAGTACTTC. Protein sequence: CASTLSGGEEETQYF.

The rearrangement joins TRBV7-9 to TRBJ1-5, with TRBD1 identical over 8 bases. The CDR3 is 14 amino acids. CDR1 and CDR2 from the germline V gene are SEHNR and FQNEAQ (reference sequence). V trimming: 5 bases; J trimming: 7 bases; junction bases outside the gene matches: 7. The DNA of the CDR3 is TGTGCCAGCAGCCGAGGACAGGGCGTGCAGCCCCAGCATTTT. Its translation: CASSRGQGVQPQHF.

This clone was detected a few times. The chain couples TRBV6-1 to TRBJ2-4; D may be TRBD2 (5 bases). The CDR3 runs to 15 residues. In germline, CDR1 is MNHNS, CDR2 SASEGT. Trimming pared 2 bases from V and 3 bases from J, leaving 11 bases between. The CDR3 region has the DNA TGTGCCAGCAGTGAACTGGGGAGTGGCAAAAACATTCAGTACTTC. As protein: CASSELGSGKNIQYF.